The text below deals with one TCR beta chain. Its antigen is currently unknown. Clones were sequenced by immunoSEQ multiplex PCR, and TCRdb holds only the in-frame ones, with some missing. The table includes some 1.1 million clones, approximately 80% detected once. CDR3 length: 14 residues. Trimming pared 1 base from V and 9 bases from J, leaving 15 bases between. Germline V CDR1 and CDR2: MDHEN, SYDVKM. Healthy HIV-negative adults without recent acute infections or vaccinations served as donors. The data stem from a study of shared clonotypes between healthy human individuals. Study-wide results and limits: Memory subsets generally showed smaller estimated richness than naive subsets did. In contrast to clonotypes shared by all four donors, non-shared clonotypes had lower generation probabilities. Rarefaction revealed incomplete sorted-subset sequencing despite large depth.

The gene calls are TRBV28 and TRBJ1-1; possibly TRBD1 for D (6 bases). The sequenced material came from memory CD4+ T cells from PBMCs. Subset: CD45RA-negative fraction. The sequence derives from a young man in good health. Some clones in this sample may be carry-over from other donors' samples. CDR3 DNA sequence: TGTGCCAGCAGTTTATCCCAAAACAGGGCTCAAGCTTTCTTT. Translation: CASSLSQNRAQAFF.